The 19 T cell receptor beta chains below all came from one sample that was sequenced in a study of neurological immune-mediated disorders. Using its own MiXCR run on the 5' RACE reads, TCRdb lists one record per CDR3 protein. The sample lists tens of thousands of distinct CDR3 sequences; around 3.6% were seen once. The material sequenced was PBMCs. Source of these receptors: a man younger than 45 with multiple sclerosis.

In the case of this clonotype: The germline gene is not matched at one end of the junction; a read error may be the cause. The chain has TRBV20-1 and TRBJ1-5; D is possibly TRBD1 (6 bases). This CDR3 comprises 15 residues. Germline V CDR1 and CDR2: DFQATT, SNEGSKA (reference sequence). The CDR3 protein is CSARDRGASNQPQNF. DNA of the CDR3: TGCAGTGCTAGAGATCGGGGGGCAAGCAATCAGCCCCAGAATTTT.

In its sample, this clonotype was seen many times. This sequence joins TRBV9 and TRBJ2-5; 8 bases fit TRBD1. V was pared by 4 bases and J by 4 bases, with 12 bases of the junction left unmatched. CDR3 length: 16 residues. Germline CDR1 SGDLS, CDR2 YYNGEE. CDR3 nucleotide sequence: TGTGCCAGCAGCAAAACCCAGGGGGCTCGGGGAGAGACCCAGTACTTC. This codes for CASSKTQGARGETQYF.

This clonotype was counted at least ten times. The J gene is TRBJ2-1, the V gene TRBV3-1, with a possible D match to TRBD1 (6 bases). V was shortened by 2 bases and J by 6 bases, with 17 bases between the two germline ends. The CDR3 extends over 16 amino acids. Germline CDR1 and CDR2: LGHDT and YNNKEL (reference sequence). The CDR3 loop reads CASSQPLQGRGNEQFF. The DNA of the CDR3 is TGTGCCAGCAGCCAACCCTTACAGGGCCGAGGCAATGAGCAGTTCTTC.

This clonotype was seen many times. The gene calls are TRBV5-8 and TRBJ1-6; 10 bases align to TRBD1. There are 14 residues in the CDR3. The V gene end was trimmed by 3 bases and the J gene end by 13 bases; junction bases not matched to a gene: 7. CDR1 SGHTS and CDR2 YDEGEE come from the germline V gene. The CDR3 reads CASSSGQGSVPLHF. CDR3 nucleotide sequence: TGTGCCAGCAGCTCGGGACAGGGGAGTGTCCCCCTCCACTTT.

This clonotype was observed at least ten times. V is TRBV20-1 and J is TRBJ1-2; no clear D. Germline V gives CDR1 DFQATT, CDR2 SNEGSKA (reference sequence). V was clipped by 5 bases and J by 4 bases, with 11 bases between them. The CDR3 spans 12 residues. CDR3 sequence: CSAAPEAYGYTF. CDR3 nucleotides: TGCAGTGCTGCACCCGAGGCCTATGGCTACACCTTC.

The sample holds many counts of this clonotype. CDR3 DNA sequence: TGTGCCAGCAGTTTTGCGGGACAGCCAAACAATGAGCAGTTCTTC. It specifies CASSFAGQPNNEQFF. The chain links TRBV28 to TRBJ2-1; possibly TRBD1 for D (7 bases). Germline V gene data show CDR1 as MDHEN and CDR2 as SYDVKM. V gave up 3 bases and J gave up 5 bases, with 14 bases separating them. The CDR3 loop spans 15 amino acids.

This clonotype was recorded at least ten times. The chain combines TRBV30 with TRBJ1-1, with D maybe TRBD1 (5 bases). The CDR3 sequence is 14 residues long. Germline V gene lookup returns CDR1 GTSNPN and CDR2 SVGIG (reference sequence). V dropped 3 bases and J dropped 7 bases, with 18 bases sitting between them. The CDR3: CAWSQTRDNSEAFF. In DNA form, the CDR3 reads TGTGCCTGGAGCCAGACCAGGGATAATAGTGAAGCTTTCTTT.

By share, this clonotype counts as medium-sized. The chain is built from TRBV20-1 and TRBJ2-1, with 14 bases identical to TRBD2. The CDR3 has 16 residues. Trimming cost V 1 base and J 9 bases; bases outside gene matches: 8. The germline gives CDR1 DFQATT, CDR2 SNEGSKA (reference sequence). For the CDR3, the DNA is TGCAGTGCTAGAGTAAGACTAGCGGGAGGGCCAAGTGAGCAGTTCTTC. It translates to CSARVRLAGGPSEQFF.

This clonotype occurred many times. J is TRBJ2-1 and V is TRBV7-2; D uncertain. CDR3 length equals 13 residues. V lost 7 bases, J lost 7 bases, and 14 bases lay in between. CDR1 and CDR2 from the germline V gene are SGHTA and FQGNSA. The CDR3 DNA follows: TGTGCCAGCACCCTTGTGAGGCAAAATGAGCAGTTCTTC. This sequence encodes CASTLVRQNEQFF.

The chain links TRBV9 to TRBJ2-3, with unresolved D. The germline CDR1 and CDR2 sequences are SGDLS and YYNGEE. This CDR3 comprises 16 residues. Trimming pared 4 bases from V and 1 base from J, leaving 16 bases between. The CDR3 DNA follows: TGTGCCAGCAGCCCCGGCTTGGCGCGAGGCACAGATACGCAGTATTTT. Translated, it gives CASSPGLARGTDTQYF.

This clonotype was recorded at least ten times. J is TRBJ2-4 and V is TRBV18; perhaps TRBD1 as D (5 bases). The CDR3 is made up of 17 amino acids. Germline CDR1 reads KGHSH; CDR2 reads LQKENI. V shed 2 bases and J shed 0 bases, with 14 bases lying between them. The CDR3 loop is CASSPRQPILAKNIQYF. The DNA of the CDR3 is TGTGCCAGCTCACCAAGACAGCCTATTCTAGCCAAAAACATTCAGTACTTC.

This clonotype showed up many times. The chain joins TRBV9 to TRBJ1-1; D is unresolved. Germline loops: CDR1 SGDLS, CDR2 YYNGEE. The CDR3 extends over 14 amino acids. V was cut by 0 bases and J by 2 bases, with 8 bases left in between. Here the CDR3 DNA reads TGTGCCAGCAGCGTAGTCGGGGTAAACACTGAAGCTTTCTTT. The encoded protein is CASSVVGVNTEAFF.

Many counts were recorded for this clonotype. One junction end disagrees with the germline gene, perhaps due to a read error. This chain uses TRBV9 with TRBJ1-6, with D hard to call. This CDR3 region has 14 residues. CDR1 is SGDLS and CDR2 is YYNGEE in the germline V gene. The CDR3: CASSVALQNSPLNF. CDR3 sequence (DNA): TGTGCCAGCAGCGTAGCCCTTCAAAATTCACCCCTCAACTTT.

This clonotype showed up many times. This chain connects TRBV2 to TRBJ2-3, with a tentative D call TRBD2 (6 bases). Germline V gene data show CDR1 as SNHLY and CDR2 as FYNNEI. CDR3 length equals 14 residues. With 10 bases removed from V and 0 bases from J, the gap between germline ends came to 14 bases. The CDR3, as DNA: TGTGCCACCTGGGACTGGACTAGCACAGATACGCAGTATTTT. This translates into CATWDWTSTDTQYF.

This clonotype was counted ten times or more. The V call is TRBV20-1, the J call TRBJ1-2; D remains ambiguous. Germline CDR1 DFQATT, CDR2 SNEGSKA (reference sequence). V shed 6 bases and J shed 0 bases, with 5 bases lying between them. The CDR3 loop spans 11 amino acids. The CDR3 loop reads CSALANYGYTF. In DNA, the CDR3 is TGCAGTGCATTAGCTAACTATGGCTACACCTTC.

In this sample, this clonotype turned up many times. The chain employs TRBV5-1 and TRBJ2-2; TRBD2 matches at 9 bases. The V and J ends lost 2 bases and 3 bases, in that order; junction bases with no gene match: 5. The germline CDR1 and CDR2 sequences are SGHRS and YFSETQ. The CDR3 loop spans 16 amino acids. The CDR3 DNA sequence: TGCGCCAGCAGCTTCTTAGCGGGGGCGGACACCGGGGAGCTGTTTTTT. This sequence encodes CASSFLAGADTGELFF.

This clonotype appeared many times. This rearrangement joins TRBV11-1 to TRBJ2-7, with no clear D. The V and J ends lost 2 bases and 4 bases respectively, with 12 bases between them. Germline V gives CDR1 SGHAT, CDR2 FQDESV (reference sequence). The CDR3 is 14 amino acids. The chain's CDR3 is CASSLFGVSYEQYF. The DNA of the CDR3 is TGTGCCAGCAGCTTATTCGGAGTCTCGTACGAGCAGTACTTC.

At least ten counts were recorded for this clonotype. The CDR3 is CASSPRSTRSSYNEQFF. CDR3 in DNA: TGTGCCAGCTCACCACGGTCCACTAGGAGCTCCTACAATGAGCAGTTCTTC. This chain joins TRBV18 and TRBJ2-1, with D possibly being TRBD2 (5 bases). Germline CDR1 is KGHSH and CDR2 is LQKENI. The CDR3 length is 17 residues. Trimming pared 1 base from V and 0 bases from J, leaving 13 bases between.

This clonotype was detected ten times or more. V is TRBV5-1 and J is TRBJ2-3; the match to TRBD1 covers 9 bases. The CDR3 has 15 amino acids. Germline V gene lookup returns CDR1 SGHRS and CDR2 YFSETQ. V was pared by 4 bases and J by 4 bases, with 7 bases of the junction left unmatched. The CDR3 spells CASSPGQGWADTQYF. The CDR3 DNA reads TGCGCCAGCAGCCCCGGACAGGGGTGGGCAGATACGCAGTATTTT.